These T cell receptor beta chains were read from a single sample in a study of Ad26.COV2.S vaccination and SARS-CoV-2 variants. Data came from immunoSEQ multiplex PCR; TCRdb stores just in-frame clones and leaves some out. The sample has about 400,000 clones, 75% to 90% seen once. The sample consisted of peripheral blood, taken in a trial of Ad26.COV2.S vaccine versus placebo. Receptors were obtained from a person aged 18-60 years who received the Ad26.COV2.S COVID-19 vaccine or a placebo. Both conserved end residues are part of each CDR3. A D gene is named only where the DNA matches it firmly. The size of a clone is reported for some rows only, either as once, few or many, or as a class for expanded clones.

D gene: TRBD1; clone size: -; V gene: TRBV28; J gene: TRBJ2-7; CDR3 DNA: TGTGCCAGCAGTTTAATTGGGACAGGGACTCCCTACGAGCAGTACTTC; CDR3 protein: CASSLIGTGTPYEQYF
D gene: -; clone size: -; V gene: TRBV2; J gene: TRBJ2-7; CDR3 DNA: TGTGCCAGCAGTGAACTCCACGAGCAGTACTTC; CDR3 protein: CASSELHEQYF
D gene: -; clone size: few; V gene: TRBV30; J gene: TRBJ1-6; CDR3 DNA: TGTGCCTGGAGTGGGGGAGTTTCACCCCTCCACTTT; CDR3 protein: CAWSGGVSPLHF
D gene: -; clone size: -; V gene: TRBV5-1; J gene: TRBJ2-2; CDR3 DNA: TGCGCCAGCAGCTTGGAATTAGCGGCCCTCACCGGGGAGCTGTTTTTT; CDR3 protein: CASSLELAALTGELFF
D gene: TRBD1; clone size: -; V gene: TRBV5-4; J gene: TRBJ2-3; CDR3 DNA: TGTGCCAGCAGCTTGGGGGGACAGGGTAGAAGAGATACGCAGTATTTT; CDR3 protein: CASSLGGQGRRDTQYF
D gene: TRBD2; clone size: -; V gene: TRBV10-2; J gene: TRBJ2-7; CDR3 DNA: TGCGCCAGCGGGAGGGTGTCTAGCGGGAGATCTAACGAGCAGTACTTC; CDR3 protein: CASGRVSSGRSNEQYF
D gene: TRBD1; clone size: -; V gene: TRBV24-1; J gene: TRBJ2-2; CDR3 DNA: TGTGCCACCGCCGATGGACAGGGGAACACCGGGGAGCTGTTTTTT; CDR3 protein: CATADGQGNTGELFF
D gene: -; clone size: -; V gene: TRBV24-1; J gene: TRBJ1-1; CDR3 DNA: TGTGCCACCAGTGCGAGGGACACTGAAGCTTTCTTT; CDR3 protein: CATSARDTEAFF
D gene: -; clone size: -; V gene: TRBV19; J gene: TRBJ1-1; CDR3 DNA: TGTGCCAGTAGTTTAGCCGCGAACACTGAAGCTTTCTTT; CDR3 protein: CASSLAANTEAFF
D gene: TRBD1; clone size: -; V gene: TRBV28; J gene: TRBJ1-3; CDR3 DNA: TGTGCCAGCAGTTCGGTCCGAGAACAGGGGTCAGGAAACACCATATATTTT; CDR3 protein: CASSSVREQGSGNTIYF
D gene: -; clone size: -; V gene: TRBV2; J gene: TRBJ1-1; CDR3 DNA: TGTGCCAGCAGTGAACTACAGGGAATGGGCACTGAAGCTTTCTTT; CDR3 protein: CASSELQGMGTEAFF
D gene: -; clone size: -; V gene: TRBV5-6; J gene: TRBJ1-4; CDR3 DNA: TGTGCCAGCAGCTTGTCCGGGACGGCCGCCTCAACTAATGAAAAACTGTTTTTT; CDR3 protein: CASSLSGTAASTNEKLFF
D gene: -; clone size: -; V gene: TRBV15; J gene: TRBJ1-2; CDR3 DNA: TGTGCCACCAGCAGAGTAGATGGGGCGCATGGCTACACCTTC; CDR3 protein: CATSRVDGAHGYTF
D gene: TRBD2; clone size: -; V gene: TRBV5-1; J gene: TRBJ2-7; CDR3 DNA: TGCGCCAGCAGCAAGATGGGAGGGGAATTCTACGAGCAGTACTTC; CDR3 protein: CASSKMGGEFYEQYF
D gene: -; clone size: once; V gene: TRBV15; J gene: TRBJ1-1; CDR3 DNA: TGTGCCACCAGCAGAGATCCGGTAATGAACACTGAAGCTTTCTTT; CDR3 protein: CATSRDPVMNTEAFF
D gene: -; clone size: -; V gene: TRBV6-5; J gene: TRBJ1-3; CDR3 DNA: TGTGCCAGCAAAGAAGGACCTGGAAACACCATATATTTT; CDR3 protein: CASKEGPGNTIYF
D gene: -; clone size: -; V gene: TRBV5-1; J gene: TRBJ2-3; CDR3 DNA: TGCGCCAGCAGCTCTCGACAGGCCACAGATACGCAGTATTTT; CDR3 protein: CASSSRQATDTQYF
D gene: TRBD2; clone size: -; V gene: TRBV29-1; J gene: TRBJ2-3; CDR3 DNA: TGCAGCCTAGGACTAGCGGGGACAGATACGCAGTATTTT; CDR3 protein: CSLGLAGTDTQYF
D gene: TRBD2; clone size: -; V gene: TRBV7-6; J gene: TRBJ2-3; CDR3 DNA: TGTGCCAGCAGCTTAGCGGTGGGACTAGCGGGAGGCACAGATACGCAGTATTTT; CDR3 protein: CASSLAVGLAGGTDTQYF
D gene: -; clone size: -; V gene: TRBV29-1; J gene: TRBJ1-2; CDR3 DNA: TGCAGCGTAGGAACCGACGGGAGGTTCTCTGGCTACACCTTC; CDR3 protein: CSVGTDGRFSGYTF
D gene: -; clone size: -; V gene: TRBV7-2; J gene: TRBJ1-2; CDR3 DNA: TGTGCCAGCAGCTTAGCCGGGACGGGAAACTATGGCTACACCTTC; CDR3 protein: CASSLAGTGNYGYTF
D gene: -; clone size: -; V gene: TRBV7-8; J gene: TRBJ1-5; CDR3 DNA: TGTGCCAGCAGCTCGACAGACAATAATCAGCCCCAGCATTTT; CDR3 protein: CASSSTDNNQPQHF
D gene: -; clone size: -; V gene: TRBV27; J gene: TRBJ2-7; CDR3 DNA: TGTGCCACCCAACTGTTTGGATACTCCTACGAGCAGTACTTC; CDR3 protein: CATQLFGYSYEQYF
D gene: TRBD2; clone size: -; V gene: TRBV7-2; J gene: TRBJ2-1; CDR3 DNA: TGTGCCAGCAGCTTAAAGCCTAGCGGGGTGAACAATGAGCAGTTCTTC; CDR3 protein: CASSLKPSGVNNEQFF
D gene: TRBD2; clone size: once; V gene: TRBV5-1; J gene: TRBJ2-2; CDR3 DNA: TGCGCCAGCAGCCCCCGAGCTTTAGCGGGAGGGAAGAACACCGGGGAGCTGTTTTTT; CDR3 protein: CASSPRALAGGKNTGELFF
D gene: -; clone size: -; V gene: TRBV4-1; J gene: TRBJ2-7; CDR3 DNA: TGCGCCAGCAGCCAAGATCTTCGGGGCAGGGACGAGCAGTACTTC; CDR3 protein: CASSQDLRGRDEQYF
D gene: -; clone size: -; V gene: TRBV30; J gene: TRBJ2-2; CDR3 DNA: TGTGCCTGCTTAGCGCTGAACACCGGGGAGCTGTTTTTT; CDR3 protein: CACLALNTGELFF
D gene: TRBD1; clone size: -; V gene: TRBV28; J gene: TRBJ2-7; CDR3 DNA: TGTGCCAGCAGTATTCGACAGGGGGACTACGAGCAGTACTTC; CDR3 protein: CASSIRQGDYEQYF
D gene: -; clone size: -; V gene: TRBV6-5; J gene: TRBJ2-7; CDR3 DNA: TGTGCCAGCCGACAAGACAGGCGCTTCTACGAGCAGTACTTC; CDR3 protein: CASRQDRRFYEQYF
D gene: TRBD2; clone size: -; V gene: TRBV19; J gene: TRBJ2-2; CDR3 DNA: TGTGCCAGTAGTGGGGACTACTGGTATAGTAACACCGGGGAGCTGTTTTTT; CDR3 protein: CASSGDYWYSNTGELFF
D gene: -; clone size: -; V gene: TRBV28; J gene: TRBJ1-4; CDR3 DNA: TGTGCCAGCAGAGAACAGGGACCGGGTGAAAAACTGTTTTTT; CDR3 protein: CASREQGPGEKLFF
D gene: -; clone size: -; V gene: TRBV4-1; J gene: TRBJ1-6; CDR3 DNA: TGCGCCAGCAGTCCCCAGGGGAATAATTCACCCCTCCACTTT; CDR3 protein: CASSPQGNNSPLHF
D gene: TRBD2; clone size: -; V gene: TRBV9; J gene: TRBJ2-3; CDR3 DNA: TGTGCCAGCAGCCCTAGCGGGACTAGCACAGATACGCAGTATTTT; CDR3 protein: CASSPSGTSTDTQYF